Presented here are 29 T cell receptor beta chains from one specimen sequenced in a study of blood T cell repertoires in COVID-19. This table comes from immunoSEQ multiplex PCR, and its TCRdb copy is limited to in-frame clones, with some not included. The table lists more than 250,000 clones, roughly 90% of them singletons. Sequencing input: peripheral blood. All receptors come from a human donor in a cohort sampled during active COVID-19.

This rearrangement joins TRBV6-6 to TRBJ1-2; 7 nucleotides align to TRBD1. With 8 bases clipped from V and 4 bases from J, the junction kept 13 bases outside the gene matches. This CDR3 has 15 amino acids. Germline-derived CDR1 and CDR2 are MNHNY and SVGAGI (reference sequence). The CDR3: CASGTGQAESYGYTF. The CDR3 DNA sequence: TGTGCCAGCGGGACCGGACAGGCCGAATCCTATGGCTACACCTTC.

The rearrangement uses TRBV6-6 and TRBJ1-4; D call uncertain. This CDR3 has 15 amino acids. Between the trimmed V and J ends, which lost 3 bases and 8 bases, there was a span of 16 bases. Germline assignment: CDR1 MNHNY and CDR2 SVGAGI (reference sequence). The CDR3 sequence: CASSYVAPAMEKLFF. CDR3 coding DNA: TGTGCCAGCAGTTATGTGGCGCCAGCGATGGAAAAACTGTTTTTT.

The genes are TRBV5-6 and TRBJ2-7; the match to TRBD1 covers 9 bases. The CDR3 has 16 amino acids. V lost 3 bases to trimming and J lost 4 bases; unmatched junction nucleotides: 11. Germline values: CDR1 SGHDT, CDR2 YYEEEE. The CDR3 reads CASSSGNRGRLYEQYF. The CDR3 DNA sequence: TGTGCCAGCAGCTCGGGTAACAGGGGGCGCCTTTACGAGCAGTACTTC.

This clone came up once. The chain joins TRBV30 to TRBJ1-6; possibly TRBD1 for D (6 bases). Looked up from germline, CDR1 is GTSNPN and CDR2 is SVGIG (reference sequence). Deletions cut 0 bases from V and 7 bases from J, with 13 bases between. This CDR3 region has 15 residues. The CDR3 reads CAWSVRGGANSPLHF. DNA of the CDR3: TGTGCCTGGAGTGTACGCGGGGGGGCCAATTCACCCCTCCACTTT.

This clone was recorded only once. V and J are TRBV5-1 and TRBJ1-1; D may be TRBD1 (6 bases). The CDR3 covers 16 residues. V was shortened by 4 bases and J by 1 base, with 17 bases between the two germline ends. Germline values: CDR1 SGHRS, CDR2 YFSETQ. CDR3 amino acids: CASSEGGGIGNTEAFF. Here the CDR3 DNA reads TGCGCCAGCAGCGAAGGCGGGGGCATAGGGAACACTGAAGCTTTCTTT.

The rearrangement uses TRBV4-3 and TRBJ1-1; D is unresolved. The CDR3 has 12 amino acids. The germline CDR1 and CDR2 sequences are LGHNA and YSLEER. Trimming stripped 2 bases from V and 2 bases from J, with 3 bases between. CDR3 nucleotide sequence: TGCGCCAGCAGCCAATTAAACACTGAAGCTTTCTTT. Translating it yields CASSQLNTEAFF.

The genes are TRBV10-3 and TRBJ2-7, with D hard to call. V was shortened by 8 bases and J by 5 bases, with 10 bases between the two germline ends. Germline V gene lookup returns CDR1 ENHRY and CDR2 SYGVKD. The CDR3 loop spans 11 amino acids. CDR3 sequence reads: CAIRSVDEQYF. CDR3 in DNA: TGTGCCATCCGCTCAGTGGACGAGCAGTACTTC.

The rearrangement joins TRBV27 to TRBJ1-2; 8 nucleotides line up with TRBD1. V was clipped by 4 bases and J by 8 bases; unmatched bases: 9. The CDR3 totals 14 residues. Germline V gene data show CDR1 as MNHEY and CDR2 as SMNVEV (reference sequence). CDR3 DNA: TGTGCCAGCAGTTCAGGACAGGGTGGTGGAGGCTACACCTTC. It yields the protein CASSSGQGGGGYTF.

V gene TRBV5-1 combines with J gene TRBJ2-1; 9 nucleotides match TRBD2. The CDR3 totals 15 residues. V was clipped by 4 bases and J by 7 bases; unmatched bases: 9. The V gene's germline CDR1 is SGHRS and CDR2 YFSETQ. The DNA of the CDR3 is TGCGCCAGCAGCGAGTTAGCGGGGGAGGGTAATGAGCAGTTCTTC. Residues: CASSELAGEGNEQFF.

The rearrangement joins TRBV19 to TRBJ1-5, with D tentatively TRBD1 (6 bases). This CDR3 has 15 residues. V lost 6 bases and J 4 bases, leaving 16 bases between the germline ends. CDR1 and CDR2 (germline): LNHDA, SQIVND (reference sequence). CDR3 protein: CASSLRGVVNQPQHF. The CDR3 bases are TGTGCCAGTAGCCTCAGGGGAGTAGTGAATCAGCCCCAGCATTTT.

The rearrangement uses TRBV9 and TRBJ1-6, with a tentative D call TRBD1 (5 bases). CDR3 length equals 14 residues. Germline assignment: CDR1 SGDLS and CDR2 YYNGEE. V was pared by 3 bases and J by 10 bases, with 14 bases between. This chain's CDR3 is CASSAGRGDSPLHF. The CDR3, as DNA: TGTGCCAGCAGCGCTGGGAGGGGTGACTCACCCCTCCACTTT.

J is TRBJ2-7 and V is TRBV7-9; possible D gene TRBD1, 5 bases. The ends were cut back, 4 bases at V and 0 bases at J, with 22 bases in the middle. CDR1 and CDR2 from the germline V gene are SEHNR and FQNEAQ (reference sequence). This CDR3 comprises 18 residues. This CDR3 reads CASSSPLRTPHSSYEQYF. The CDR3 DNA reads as TGTGCCAGCAGCTCCCCCCTCAGGACACCCCATAGCTCCTACGAGCAGTACTTC.

CDR3 residues: CAWSAPLRGGYNEQFF. The CDR3 DNA reads as TGTGCCTGGAGTGCCCCCTTGAGGGGGGGCTACAATGAGCAGTTCTTC. The chain employs TRBV30 and TRBJ2-1, with D tentatively TRBD2 (7 bases). V was clipped by 1 base and J by 3 bases, with 16 bases between them. Germline-derived CDR1 and CDR2 are GTSNPN and SVGIG (reference sequence). This CDR3 comprises 16 residues.

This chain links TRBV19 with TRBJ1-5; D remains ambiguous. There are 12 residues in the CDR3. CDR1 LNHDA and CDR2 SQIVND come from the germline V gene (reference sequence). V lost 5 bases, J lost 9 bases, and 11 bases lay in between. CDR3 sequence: CASSPASGPQHF. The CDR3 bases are TGTGCCAGTAGTCCAGCGTCCGGGCCCCAGCATTTT. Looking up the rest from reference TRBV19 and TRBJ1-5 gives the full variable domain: DGGITQSPKYLFRKEGQNVTLSCEQNLNHDAMYWYRQDPGQGLRLIYYSQIVNDFQKGDIAEGYSVSREKKESFPLTVTSAQKNPTAFYLCASSPASGPQHFGDGTRLSIL.

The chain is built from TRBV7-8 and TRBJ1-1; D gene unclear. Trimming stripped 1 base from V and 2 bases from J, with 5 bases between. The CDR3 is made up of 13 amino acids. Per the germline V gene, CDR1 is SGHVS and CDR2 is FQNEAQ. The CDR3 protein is CASSLELNTEAFF. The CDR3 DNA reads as TGTGCCAGCAGCTTAGAGCTAAACACTGAAGCTTTCTTT.

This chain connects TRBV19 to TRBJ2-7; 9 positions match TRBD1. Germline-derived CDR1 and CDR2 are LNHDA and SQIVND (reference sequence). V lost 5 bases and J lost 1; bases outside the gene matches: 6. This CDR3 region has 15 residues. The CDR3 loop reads CASSFSGTGSYEQYF. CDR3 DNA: TGTGCCAGTAGTTTCTCCGGGACAGGGTCCTACGAGCAGTACTTC. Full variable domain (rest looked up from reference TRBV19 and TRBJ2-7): DGGITQSPKYLFRKEGQNVTLSCEQNLNHDAMYWYRQDPGQGLRLIYYSQIVNDFQKGDIAEGYSVSREKKESFPLTVTSAQKNPTAFYLCASSFSGTGSYEQYFGPGTRLTVT.

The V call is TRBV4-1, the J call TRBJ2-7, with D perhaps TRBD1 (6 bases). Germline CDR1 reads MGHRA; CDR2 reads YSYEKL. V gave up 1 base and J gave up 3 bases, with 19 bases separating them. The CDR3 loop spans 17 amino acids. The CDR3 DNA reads TGCGCCAGCAGCCAAGGGGTTTTAGGGGACAAAAACTACGAGCAGTACTTC. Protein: CASSQGVLGDKNYEQYF.

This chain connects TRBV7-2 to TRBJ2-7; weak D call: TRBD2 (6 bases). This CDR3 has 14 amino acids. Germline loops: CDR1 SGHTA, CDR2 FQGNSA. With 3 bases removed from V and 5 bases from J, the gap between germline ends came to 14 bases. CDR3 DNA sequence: TGTGCCAGCAGCTTGATGGGGGAGGACGACGAGCAGTACTTC. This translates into CASSLMGEDDEQYF. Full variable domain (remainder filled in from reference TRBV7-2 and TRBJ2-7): GAGVSQSPSNKVTEKGKDVELRCDPISGHTALYWYRQSLGQGLEFLIYFQGNSAPDKSGLPSDRFSAERTGGSVSTLTIQRTQQEDSAVYLCASSLMGEDDEQYFGPGTRLTVT.

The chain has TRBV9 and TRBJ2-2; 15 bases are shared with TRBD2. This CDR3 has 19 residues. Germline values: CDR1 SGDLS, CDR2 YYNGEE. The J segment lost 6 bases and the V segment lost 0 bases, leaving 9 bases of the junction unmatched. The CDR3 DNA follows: TGTGCCAGCAGCGTAGCTTTGGGACTAGCGGGGGGCGTCGCCGGGGAGCTGTTTTTT. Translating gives CASSVALGLAGGVAGELFF.

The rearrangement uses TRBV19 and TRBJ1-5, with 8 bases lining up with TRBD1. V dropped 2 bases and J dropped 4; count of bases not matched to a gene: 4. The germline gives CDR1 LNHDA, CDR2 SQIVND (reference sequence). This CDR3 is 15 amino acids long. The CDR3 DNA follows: TGTGCCAGTAGTATATACGACAGGGGTAATCAGCCCCAGCATTTT. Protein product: CASSIYDRGNQPQHF.

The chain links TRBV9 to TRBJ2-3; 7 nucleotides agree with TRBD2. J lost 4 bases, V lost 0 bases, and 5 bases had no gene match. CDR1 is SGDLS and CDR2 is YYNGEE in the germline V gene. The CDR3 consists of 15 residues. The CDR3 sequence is CASSVGTRGADTQYF. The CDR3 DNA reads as TGTGCCAGCAGCGTAGGGACTAGGGGCGCAGATACGCAGTATTTT.

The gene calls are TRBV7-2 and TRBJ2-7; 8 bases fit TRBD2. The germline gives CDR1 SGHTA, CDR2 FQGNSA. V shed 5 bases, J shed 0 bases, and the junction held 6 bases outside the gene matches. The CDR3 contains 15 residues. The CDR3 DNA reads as TGTGCCAGCAGCCTAACTAGCGGATACTCCTACGAGCAGTACTTC. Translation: CASSLTSGYSYEQYF. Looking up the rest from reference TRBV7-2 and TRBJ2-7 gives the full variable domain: GAGVSQSPSNKVTEKGKDVELRCDPISGHTALYWYRQSLGQGLEFLIYFQGNSAPDKSGLPSDRFSAERTGGSVSTLTIQRTQQEDSAVYLCASSLTSGYSYEQYFGPGTRLTVT.

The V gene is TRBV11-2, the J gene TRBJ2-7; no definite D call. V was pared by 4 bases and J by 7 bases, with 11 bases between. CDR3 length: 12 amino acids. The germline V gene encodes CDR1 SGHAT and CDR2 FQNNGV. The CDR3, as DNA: TGTGCCAGCAGCTACCCGGAGTGGGAGCAGTACTTC. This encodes CASSYPEWEQYF.

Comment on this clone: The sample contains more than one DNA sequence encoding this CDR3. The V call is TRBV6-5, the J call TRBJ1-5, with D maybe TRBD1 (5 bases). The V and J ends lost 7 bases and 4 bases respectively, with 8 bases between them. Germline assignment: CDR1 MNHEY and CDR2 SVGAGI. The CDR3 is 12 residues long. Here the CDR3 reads CASTQGNQPQHF. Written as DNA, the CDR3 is TGTGCCAGCACCCAGGGAAATCAGCCCCAGCATTTT.

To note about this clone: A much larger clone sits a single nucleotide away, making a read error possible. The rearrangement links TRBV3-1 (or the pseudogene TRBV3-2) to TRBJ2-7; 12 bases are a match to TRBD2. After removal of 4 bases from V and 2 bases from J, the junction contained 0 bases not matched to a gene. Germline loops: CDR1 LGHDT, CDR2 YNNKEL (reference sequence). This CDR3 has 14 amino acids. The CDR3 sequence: CASSPSGGAYEQYF. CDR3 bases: TGTGCCAGCAGCCCTAGCGGGGGGGCCTACGAGCAGTACTTC.

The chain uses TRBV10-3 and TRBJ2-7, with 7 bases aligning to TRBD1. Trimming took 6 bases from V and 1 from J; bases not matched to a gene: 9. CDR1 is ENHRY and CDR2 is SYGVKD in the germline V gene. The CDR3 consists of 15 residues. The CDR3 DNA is TGTGCCATCAGCCTGACAGGGTCCAATTCCTACGAGCAGTACTTC. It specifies CAISLTGSNSYEQYF.

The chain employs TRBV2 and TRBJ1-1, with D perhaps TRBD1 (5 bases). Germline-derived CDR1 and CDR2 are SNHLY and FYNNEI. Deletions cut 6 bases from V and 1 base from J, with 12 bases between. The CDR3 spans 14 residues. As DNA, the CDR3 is TGTGCCAGCAGGACAGATCTCGGGAACACTGAAGCTTTCTTT. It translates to CASRTDLGNTEAFF.

The CDR3 DNA follows: TGTGCCAGCAGCTTAACTAGCGGGGACACAGATACGCAGTATTTT. Its protein is CASSLTSGDTDTQYF. The V call is TRBV11-2, the J call TRBJ2-3, with 10 bases fitting TRBD2. Per the germline V gene, CDR1 is SGHAT and CDR2 is FQNNGV. The CDR3 sequence is 15 residues long. The V segment lost 2 bases and the J segment 2 bases; nucleotides outside the gene matches: 1.

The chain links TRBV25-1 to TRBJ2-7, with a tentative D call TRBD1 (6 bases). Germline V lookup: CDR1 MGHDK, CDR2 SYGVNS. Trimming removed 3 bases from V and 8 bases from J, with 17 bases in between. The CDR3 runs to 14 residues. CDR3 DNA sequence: TGTGCCAGCAGTGACCCTGTTGGACAGCCACAGCAGTACTTC. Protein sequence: CASSDPVGQPQQYF.